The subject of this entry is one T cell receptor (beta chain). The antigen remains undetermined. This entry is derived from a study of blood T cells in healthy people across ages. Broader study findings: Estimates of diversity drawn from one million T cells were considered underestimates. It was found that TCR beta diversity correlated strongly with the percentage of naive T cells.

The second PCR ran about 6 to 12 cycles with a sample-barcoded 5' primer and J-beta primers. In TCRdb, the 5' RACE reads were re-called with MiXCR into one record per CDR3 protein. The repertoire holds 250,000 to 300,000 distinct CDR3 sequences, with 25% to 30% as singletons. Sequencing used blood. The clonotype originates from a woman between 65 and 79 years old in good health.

Here the CDR3 DNA reads TGTGCCAGCAGGCCCCCCGGGACAGGGGCCTACGAGCAGTACTTC. Amino acid sequence: CASRPPGTGAYEQYF. The chain couples TRBV6-5 to TRBJ2-1; 10 bases map to TRBD1. The J call may be in error: the DNA end matches TRBJ2-7 better. The germline V gene encodes CDR1 MNHEY and CDR2 SVGAGI. The CDR3 consists of 15 residues.